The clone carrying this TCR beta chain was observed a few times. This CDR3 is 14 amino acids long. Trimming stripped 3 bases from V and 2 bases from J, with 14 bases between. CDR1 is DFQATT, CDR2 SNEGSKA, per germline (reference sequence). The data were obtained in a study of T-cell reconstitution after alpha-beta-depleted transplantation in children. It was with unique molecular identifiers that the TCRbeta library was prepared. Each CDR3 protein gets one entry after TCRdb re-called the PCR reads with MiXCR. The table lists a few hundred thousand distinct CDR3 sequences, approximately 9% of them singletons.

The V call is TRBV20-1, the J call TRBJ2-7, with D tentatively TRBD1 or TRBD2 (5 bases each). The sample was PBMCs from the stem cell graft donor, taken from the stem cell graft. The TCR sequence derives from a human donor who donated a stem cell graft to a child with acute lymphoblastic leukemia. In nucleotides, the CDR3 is TGCAGTGCTAGCTCTCCGGGACCGCCCTACGAGCAGTACTTC. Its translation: CSASSPGPPYEQYF.